Listed here are 13 T cell receptor beta chains from one sample, sequenced in a study of T-cell reconstitution after alpha-beta-depleted transplantation in children. Preparing the TCRbeta library involved the use of unique molecular identifiers. TCRdb itself ran the PCR reads through MiXCR, one entry per CDR3 protein. This sample yields a few hundred thousand distinct CDR3 sequences, of which 9.5% to 15% are seen a single time; approximately 5.4% belongs to the top ten. The sequencing here drew on PBMCs from the stem cell graft donor, taken from the stem cell graft. The receptors here all came from a human donor who donated a stem cell graft to a child with combined immunodeficiency.

Concerning this clonotype: A clone one base away is much larger, so this may be a read error. The chain combines TRBV21-1 with TRBJ2-1. TRBV21-1 is noted as a pseudogene. This CDR3 is 13 amino acids long. The CDR3 sequence is CASLMAGYNEQFF. The CDR3 nucleotides are TGTGCCAGTCTGATGGCAGGTTACAATGAGCAGTTCTTC.

The V gene is TRBV4-1, the J gene TRBJ2-5, with 10 bases lining up with TRBD2. Looked up from germline, CDR1 is MGHRA and CDR2 is YSYEKL. The CDR3 sequence is 18 residues long. The ends lost 0 bases at V and 0 bases at J; junction bases unmatched: 7. The CDR3 region is CASSQESSGGVYQETQYF. The CDR3 nucleotides read TGCGCCAGCAGCCAAGAATCTAGCGGGGGTGTGTACCAAGAGACCCAGTACTTC.

This clonotype was seen ten or more times. The genes are TRBV10-3 and TRBJ2-3; TRBD1 aligns across 7 bases. V was clipped by 6 bases and J by 5 bases; unmatched bases: 5. CDR1 ENHRY and CDR2 SYGVKD come from the germline V gene. The CDR3 contains 13 residues. The CDR3 DNA is TGTGCCATCAGGGCAGGGGGTCTAGATACGCAGTATTTT. Translating gives CAIRAGGLDTQYF.

This clonotype came up many times. The V gene is TRBV7-8, the J gene TRBJ2-5; 8 bases line up with TRBD1. V shed 5 bases and J 1 base; nucleotides not matched to a gene: 3. Germline CDR1 and CDR2: SGHVS and FQNEAQ. The CDR3 is made up of 14 amino acids. Here the CDR3 DNA reads TGTGCCAGCAGCCCGACAGGGGCCCAAGAGACCCAGTACTTC. Its translation is CASSPTGAQETQYF.

This clonotype has a handful of counts. This chain uses TRBV3-1 with TRBJ2-3; 8 bases line up with TRBD2. With 0 bases clipped from V and 5 bases from J, the junction kept 7 bases outside the gene matches. Germline-derived CDR1 and CDR2 are LGHDT and YNNKEL (reference sequence). The CDR3 spans 16 residues. This CDR3 is CASSQEFGRAVDTQYF. For the CDR3, the DNA is TGTGCCAGCAGCCAAGAGTTCGGGAGGGCGGTAGATACGCAGTATTTT.

This clonotype has just a few counts. This chain connects TRBV13 to TRBJ2-1; TRBD1 might be the D (6 bases). Trimming took 4 bases from V and 9 from J, leaving 10 bases between them. The V gene's germline CDR1 is PRHDT and CDR2 FYEKMQ (reference sequence). There are 12 residues in the CDR3. Here the CDR3 reads CASSSGESEQFF. DNA of the CDR3: TGTGCCAGCAGCTCAGGGGAGAGTGAGCAGTTCTTC.

A few counts support this clonotype. The gene calls are TRBV20-1 and TRBJ2-3; D might be TRBD2 (6 bases). CDR1 and CDR2 (germline): DFQATT, SNEGSKA (reference sequence). The CDR3 length is 15 residues. V was cut by 3 bases and J by 1 base, with 14 bases left in between. This CDR3 reads CSASIELAGTDTQYF. In DNA form, the CDR3 reads TGCAGTGCTAGCATAGAACTAGCCGGCACAGATACGCAGTATTTT.

The chain links TRBV18 to TRBJ2-5, with D tentatively TRBD2 (5 bases). Per germline, CDR1 KGHSH and CDR2 LQKENI. Trimming shortened V by 2 bases and J by 4 bases, and 17 bases separated the two germline ends. The CDR3 has 16 residues. The CDR3: CASSPRQAVRGETQYF. The CDR3 DNA follows: TGTGCCAGCTCACCAAGGCAAGCGGTCAGAGGAGAGACCCAGTACTTC.

This clonotype was counted between two and nine times. This chain connects TRBV24-1 to TRBJ2-2; either TRBD1 or TRBD2 may fit D (5 bases each). CDR1 and CDR2 (germline): KGHDR, SFDVKD. Trimming pared 3 bases from V and 3 bases from J, leaving 10 bases between. The CDR3 has 15 amino acids. The CDR3, as DNA: TGTGCCACCAGTGATCCCGGGACCTACACCGGGGAGCTGTTTTTT. It yields the protein CATSDPGTYTGELFF.

This clonotype has at least ten counts. Here the CDR3 reads CASSFRAGRGSYEQYF. The CDR3 nucleotides are TGTGCCAGCAGTTTCAGAGCGGGCAGGGGTTCCTACGAGCAGTACTTC. The V call is TRBV12-3 or TRBV12-4, the J call TRBJ2-7; D possibly uses TRBD1 or TRBD2 (6 bases each). CDR3 length: 16 amino acids. V lost 3 bases, J lost 1 base, and 16 bases lay in between.

This clonotype was picked up a small number of times. The V and J genes are TRBV9 and TRBJ2-3; 10 nucleotides line up with TRBD1. This CDR3 has 15 residues. V gave up 6 bases and J gave up 2 bases; unmatched junction bases: 6. Germline V CDR1 and CDR2: SGDLS, YYNGEE. CDR3 bases: TGTGCCAGCACCGCAGGGACAGGGGTCACAGATACGCAGTATTTT. This encodes CASTAGTGVTDTQYF.

As DNA, the CDR3 is TGTGCCAGCAGCCCCGTCCGGGCAGAAGCGTCAAACGAGCAGTACTTC. This gives the protein CASSPVRAEASNEQYF. The V and J genes are TRBV7-8 and TRBJ2-7; D is uncertain. The CDR3 loop spans 16 amino acids. Trimming took off 5 bases at V and 5 bases at J, with 22 bases between the two ends. Germline V gives CDR1 SGHVS, CDR2 FQNEAQ.

There are a few counts of this clonotype. The chain has TRBV7-2 and TRBJ1-6; D is undetermined. Between the trimmed V and J ends, which lost 5 bases and 4 bases, there was a span of 12 bases. From germline, CDR1 is SGHTA and CDR2 FQGNSA. The CDR3 is 15 amino acids. The CDR3 loop reads CASSPRTDYNSPLHF. Here the CDR3 DNA reads TGTGCCAGCAGCCCCCGGACGGATTATAATTCACCCCTCCACTTT.